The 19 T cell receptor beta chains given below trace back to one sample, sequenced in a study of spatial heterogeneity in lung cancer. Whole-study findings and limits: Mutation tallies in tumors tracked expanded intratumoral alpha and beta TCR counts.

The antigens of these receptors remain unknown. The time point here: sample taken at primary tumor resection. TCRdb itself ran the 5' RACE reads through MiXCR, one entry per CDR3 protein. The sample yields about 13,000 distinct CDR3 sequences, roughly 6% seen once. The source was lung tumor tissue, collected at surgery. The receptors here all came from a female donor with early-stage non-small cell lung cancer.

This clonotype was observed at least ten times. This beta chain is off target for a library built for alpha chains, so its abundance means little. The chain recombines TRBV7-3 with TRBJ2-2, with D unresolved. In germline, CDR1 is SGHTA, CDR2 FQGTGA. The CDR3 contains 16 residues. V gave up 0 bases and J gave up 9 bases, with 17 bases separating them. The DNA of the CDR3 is TGTGCCAGCAGCTTAACCCCCACTGGGGTAGGGCGGGAGCTGTTTTTT. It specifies CASSLTPTGVGRELFF.

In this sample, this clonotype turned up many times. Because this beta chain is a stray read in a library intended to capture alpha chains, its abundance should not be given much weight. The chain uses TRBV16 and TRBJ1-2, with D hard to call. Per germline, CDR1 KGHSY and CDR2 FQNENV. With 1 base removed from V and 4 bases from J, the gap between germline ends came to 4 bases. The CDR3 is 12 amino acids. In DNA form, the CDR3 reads TGTGCCAGCAGCCAATTCGCCTATGGCTACACCTTC. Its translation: CASSQFAYGYTF.

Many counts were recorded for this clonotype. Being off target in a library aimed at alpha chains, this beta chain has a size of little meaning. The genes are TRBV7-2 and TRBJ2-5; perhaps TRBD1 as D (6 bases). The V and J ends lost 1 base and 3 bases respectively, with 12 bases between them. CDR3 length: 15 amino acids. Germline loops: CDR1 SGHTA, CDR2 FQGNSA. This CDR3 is CASSLGQGLEETQYF. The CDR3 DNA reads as TGTGCCAGCAGCTTAGGTCAGGGGCTGGAAGAGACCCAGTACTTC.

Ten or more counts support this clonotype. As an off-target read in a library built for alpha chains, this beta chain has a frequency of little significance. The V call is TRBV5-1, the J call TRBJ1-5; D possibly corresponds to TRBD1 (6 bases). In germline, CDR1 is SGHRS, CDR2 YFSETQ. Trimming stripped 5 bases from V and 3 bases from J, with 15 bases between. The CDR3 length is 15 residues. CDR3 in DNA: TGCGCCAGCAGATATGGGACACTGGACAATCAGCCCCAGCATTTT. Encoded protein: CASRYGTLDNQPQHF. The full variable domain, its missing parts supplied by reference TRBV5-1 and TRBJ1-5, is KAGVTQTPRYLIKTRGQQVTLSCSPISGHRSVSWYQQTPGQGLQFLFEYFSETQRNKGNFPGRFSGRQFSNSRSEMNVSTLELGDSALYLCASRYGTLDNQPQHFGDGTRLSIL.

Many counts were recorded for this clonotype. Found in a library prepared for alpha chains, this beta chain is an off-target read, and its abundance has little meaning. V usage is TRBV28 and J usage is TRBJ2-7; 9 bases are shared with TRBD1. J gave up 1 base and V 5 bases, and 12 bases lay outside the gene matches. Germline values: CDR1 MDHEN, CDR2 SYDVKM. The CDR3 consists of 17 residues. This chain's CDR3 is CASSNDRGAPRSYEQYF. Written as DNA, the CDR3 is TGTGCCAGCAGTAACGACAGGGGGGCCCCACGGTCCTACGAGCAGTACTTC.

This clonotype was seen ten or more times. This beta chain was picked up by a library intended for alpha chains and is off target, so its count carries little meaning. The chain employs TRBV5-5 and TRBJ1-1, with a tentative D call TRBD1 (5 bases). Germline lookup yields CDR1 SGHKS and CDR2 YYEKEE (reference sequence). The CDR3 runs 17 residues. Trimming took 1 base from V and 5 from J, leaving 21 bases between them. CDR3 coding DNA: TGTGCCAGCAGCTTGTGGGTCCTGGGGACGGTGAGGACTGAAGCTTTCTTT. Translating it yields CASSLWVLGTVRTEAFF.

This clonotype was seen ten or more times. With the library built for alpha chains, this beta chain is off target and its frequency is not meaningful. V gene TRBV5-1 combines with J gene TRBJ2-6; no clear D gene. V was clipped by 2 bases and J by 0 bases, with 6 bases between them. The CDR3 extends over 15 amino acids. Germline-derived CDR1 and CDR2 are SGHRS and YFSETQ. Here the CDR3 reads CASSFVLSGANVLTF. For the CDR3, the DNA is TGCGCCAGCAGCTTTGTGCTCTCTGGGGCCAACGTCCTGACTTTC.

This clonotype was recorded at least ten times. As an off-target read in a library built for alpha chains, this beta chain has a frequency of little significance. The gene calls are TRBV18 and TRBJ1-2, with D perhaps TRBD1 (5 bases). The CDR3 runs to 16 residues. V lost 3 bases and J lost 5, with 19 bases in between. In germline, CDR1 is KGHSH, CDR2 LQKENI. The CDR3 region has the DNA TGTGCCAGCTCACCTCTCCCTCGGGGCGGAAAGTATGGCTACACCTTC. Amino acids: CASSPLPRGGKYGYTF.

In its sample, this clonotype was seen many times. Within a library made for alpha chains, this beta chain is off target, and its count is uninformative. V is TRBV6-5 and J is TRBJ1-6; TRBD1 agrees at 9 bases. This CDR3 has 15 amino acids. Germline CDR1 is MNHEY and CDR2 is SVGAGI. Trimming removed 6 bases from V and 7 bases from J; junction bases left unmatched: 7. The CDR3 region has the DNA TGTGCCAGCAGGTCACCCGGGACAGGGAATTCACCCCTCCACTTT. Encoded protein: CASRSPGTGNSPLHF.

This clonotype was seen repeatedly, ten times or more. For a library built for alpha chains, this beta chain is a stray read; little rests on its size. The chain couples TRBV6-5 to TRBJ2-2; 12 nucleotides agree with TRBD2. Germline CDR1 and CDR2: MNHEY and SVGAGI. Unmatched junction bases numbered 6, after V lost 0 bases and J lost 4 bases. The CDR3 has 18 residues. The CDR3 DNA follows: TGTGCCAGCAGTTACTCGCAACTAGCGGGGGGCGGCACCGGGGAGCTGTTTTTT. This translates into CASSYSQLAGGGTGELFF.

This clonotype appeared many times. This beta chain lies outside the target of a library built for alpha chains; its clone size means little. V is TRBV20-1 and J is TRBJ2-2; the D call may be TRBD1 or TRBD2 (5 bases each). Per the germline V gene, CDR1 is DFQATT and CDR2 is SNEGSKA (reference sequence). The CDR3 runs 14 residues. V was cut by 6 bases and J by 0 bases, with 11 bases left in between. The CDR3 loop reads CSAGGTANTGELFF. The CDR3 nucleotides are TGCAGTGCAGGTGGGACGGCGAACACCGGGGAGCTGTTTTTT.

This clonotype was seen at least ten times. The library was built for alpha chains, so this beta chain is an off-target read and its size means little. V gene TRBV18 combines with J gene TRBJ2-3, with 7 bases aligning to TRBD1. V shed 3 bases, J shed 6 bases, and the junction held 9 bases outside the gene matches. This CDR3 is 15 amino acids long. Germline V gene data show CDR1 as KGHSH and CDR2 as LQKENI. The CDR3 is CASSPRDSRWDTQYF. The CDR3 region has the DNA TGTGCCAGCTCACCCCGGGACAGCCGGTGGGATACGCAGTATTTT.

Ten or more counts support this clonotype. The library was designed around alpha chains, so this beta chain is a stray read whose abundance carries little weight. The chain's CDR3 is CASSPTTGVPVAIYF. CDR3 nucleotide sequence: TGTGCCAGCAGCCCTACCACAGGGGTCCCCGTCGCCATATATTTT. The rearrangement uses TRBV4-2 and TRBJ1-3; 7 bases agree with TRBD1. The J segment lost 11 bases and the V segment lost 4 bases, leaving 14 bases of the junction unmatched. CDR1 is LGHNA and CDR2 is YNFKEQ in the germline V gene. CDR3 size: 15 residues.

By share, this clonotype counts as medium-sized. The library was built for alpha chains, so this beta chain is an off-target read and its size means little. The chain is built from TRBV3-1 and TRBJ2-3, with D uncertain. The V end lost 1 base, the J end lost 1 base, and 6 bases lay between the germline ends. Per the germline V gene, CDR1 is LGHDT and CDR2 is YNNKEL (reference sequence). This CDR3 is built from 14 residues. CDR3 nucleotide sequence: TGTGCCAGCAGCCAAGGGCTACGCACAGATACGCAGTATTTT. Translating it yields CASSQGLRTDTQYF.

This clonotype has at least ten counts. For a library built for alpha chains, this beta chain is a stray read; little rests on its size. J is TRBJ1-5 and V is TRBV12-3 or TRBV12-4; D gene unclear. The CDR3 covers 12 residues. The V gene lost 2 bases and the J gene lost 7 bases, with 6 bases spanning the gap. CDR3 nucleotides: TGTGCCAGCAGTTTAAAGGAGCAGCCCCAGCATTTT. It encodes CASSLKEQPQHF.

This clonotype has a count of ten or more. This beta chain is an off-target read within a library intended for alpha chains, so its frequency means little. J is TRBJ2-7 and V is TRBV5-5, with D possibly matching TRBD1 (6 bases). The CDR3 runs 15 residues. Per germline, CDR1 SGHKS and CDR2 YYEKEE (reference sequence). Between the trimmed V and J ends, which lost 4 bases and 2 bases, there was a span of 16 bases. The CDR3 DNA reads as TGTGCCAGCAGCCAACCCCGGCAGGGGACCTACGAGCAGTACTTC. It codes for CASSQPRQGTYEQYF.

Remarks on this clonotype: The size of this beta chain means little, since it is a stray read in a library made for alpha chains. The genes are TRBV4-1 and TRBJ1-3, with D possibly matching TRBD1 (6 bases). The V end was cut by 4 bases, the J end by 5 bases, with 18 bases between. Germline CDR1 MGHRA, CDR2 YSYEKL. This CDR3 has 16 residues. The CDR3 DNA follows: TGCGCCAGCAGCCTCCGACAGGCCACTACCCGAAACACCATATATTTT. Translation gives CASSLRQATTRNTIYF.

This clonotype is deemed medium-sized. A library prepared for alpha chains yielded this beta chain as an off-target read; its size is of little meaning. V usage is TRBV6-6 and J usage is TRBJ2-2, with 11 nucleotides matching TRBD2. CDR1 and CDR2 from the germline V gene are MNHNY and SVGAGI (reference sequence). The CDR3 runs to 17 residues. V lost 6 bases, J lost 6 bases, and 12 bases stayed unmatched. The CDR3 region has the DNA TGTGCCAGCAGCCCCCCTTCTAGCGGGGGGTCCCCCGGGGAGCTGTTTTTT. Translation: CASSPPSSGGSPGELFF.

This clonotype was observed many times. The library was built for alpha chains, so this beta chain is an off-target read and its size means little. In DNA form, the CDR3 reads TGTGCCAGCAGTGAAGATCGGCCCCCGGGACAGGGGAGGTGGAATACGCAGTATTTT. Its protein product is CASSEDRPPGQGRWNTQYF. The chain combines TRBV2 with TRBJ2-3, with 10 bases lining up with TRBD1. Trimming at V came to 1 base and at J to 7 bases, leaving 17 bases not matched to a gene. The CDR3 is 19 amino acids. Germline loops: CDR1 SNHLY, CDR2 FYNNEI.